This TCR beta chain is from a study of blood T cell repertoires in COVID-19. At the level of the study: The United States, Italy and Spain supplied acute and convalescent COVID-19 samples. PBMCs, B-cell-depleted T cells, or T cells were the source of the cDNA or gDNA that made up the material.

The CDR3 has 18 residues. The V gene end was trimmed by 4 bases and the J gene end by 2 bases; junction bases not matched to a gene: 13. The germline V gene encodes CDR1 MNHEY and CDR2 SMNVEV (reference sequence). In the study's own analysis: It was from reference gene primer amplification that nucleated cell counts were estimated. Measured with immunoSEQ multiplex PCR; TCRdb has only the in-frame clones, and not every one. V, J and clone size were drawn from that table, and D and trimming were deduced from the DNA. The table lists hundreds of thousands of clones, 87% of them singletons. The clonotype was recovered from a man younger than 30 with active or convalescent COVID-19. Sequences were obtained from peripheral blood. The rearrangement uses TRBV27 and TRBJ2-2; 7 nucleotides line up with TRBD1. The CDR3 reads CASSSPTGTAKNTGELFF. The CDR3 bases are TGTGCCAGCAGTTCACCCACAGGGACAGCAAAAAACACCGGGGAGCTGTTTTTT.